This TCR beta chain originates from a study of breast tumors, draining lymph nodes, adjacent tissues. MiXCR, run by TCRdb on the multiplex PCR reads, gives a single entry per CDR3 protein. The sample includes approximately 230,000 distinct CDR3 sequences, 30% to 35% of them seen just once. This clonotype has ten or more counts. Its antigen remains unknown. Study outcomes and limitations: Compared with basal-like, luminal-like tumors shared significantly more repertoire with nontumor tissue. Data only fit, rather than demonstrated, lymph node origin of most tumor T cells.

Samples came from axillary lymph nodes draining the breast cancer. Germline CDR1 MNHNS, CDR2 SASEGT. Trimming removed 2 bases from V and 9 bases from J, with 10 bases in between. The CDR3 is 12 amino acids. Sequencing used axillary lymph node tissue. This sequence joins TRBV6-1 and TRBJ1-2; D is perhaps TRBD1 (5 bases). This sequence was found in a female donor with breast cancer. Some clones in this sample may be carry-over from other donors' samples. The CDR3 region is CASSELQGSYTF. The DNA of the CDR3 is TGTGCCAGCAGTGAACTCCAGGGCAGCTACACCTTC.